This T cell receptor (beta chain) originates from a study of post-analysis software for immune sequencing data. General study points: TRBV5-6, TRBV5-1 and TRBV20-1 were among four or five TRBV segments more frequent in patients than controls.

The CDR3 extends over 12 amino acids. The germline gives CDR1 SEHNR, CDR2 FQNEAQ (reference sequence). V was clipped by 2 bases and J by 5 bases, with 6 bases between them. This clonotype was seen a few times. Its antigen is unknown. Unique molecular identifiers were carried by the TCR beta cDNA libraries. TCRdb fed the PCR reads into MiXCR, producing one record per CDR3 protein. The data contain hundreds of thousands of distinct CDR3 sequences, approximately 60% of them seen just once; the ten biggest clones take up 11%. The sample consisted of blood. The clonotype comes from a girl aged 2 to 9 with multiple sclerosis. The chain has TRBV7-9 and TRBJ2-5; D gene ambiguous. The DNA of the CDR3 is TGTGCCAGCAGCTTAATCCTGGAGACCCAGTACTTC. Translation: CASSLILETQYF.